The 10 T cell receptor beta chains below come from one sample, sequenced in a study of blood T cell repertoires in COVID-19. Here immunoSEQ multiplex PCR was the method, and the copy in TCRdb shows in-frame clones only, minus some. The sample comprises approximately 290,000 clones, 70% to 85% of which are singletons, and approximately 0.94% rests with the top ten. The sample comprised peripheral blood. The receptors were gathered from a human donor with COVID-19, enrolled during active disease. The donor label of this sample is uncertain.

This clone was counted once. The chain joins TRBV29-1 to TRBJ2-7, with TRBD2 identical over 16 bases. Germline V lookup: CDR1 SQVTM, CDR2 ANQGSEA. J gave up 2 bases and V 6 bases, and 4 bases lay outside the gene matches. The CDR3 totals 15 residues. CDR3 in amino acids: CSVGTSGRGPYEQYF. The CDR3 region has the DNA TGCAGCGTGGGGACTAGCGGGAGGGGACCCTACGAGCAGTACTTC.

V gene TRBV18 combines with J gene TRBJ2-7, with a tentative D call TRBD2 (5 bases). Germline V gene sequence: CDR1 KGHSH, CDR2 LQKENI. The CDR3 runs to 15 residues. Trimming removed 3 bases at V and 6 bases at J, with 18 bases between. CDR3 amino acids: CASSPATPNAGEQYF. CDR3 DNA: TGTGCCAGCTCACCCGCAACACCCAACGCGGGCGAGCAGTACTTC.

V and J are TRBV7-9 and TRBJ1-6; 7 nucleotides match TRBD1. CDR1 is SEHNR and CDR2 is FQNEAQ in the germline V gene (reference sequence). The CDR3 covers 13 residues. V lost 5 bases and J lost 13; bases outside the gene matches: 8. CDR3 nucleotide sequence: TGTGCCAGCAGCCGGGACAGCGATCAGCCCCTCCACTTT. Translated, it gives CASSRDSDQPLHF.

The rearrangement joins TRBV29-1 to TRBJ2-5; D gene uncertain. Germline assignment: CDR1 SQVTM and CDR2 ANQGSEA. The CDR3 length is 12 residues. V lost 4 bases, J lost 4 bases, and 10 bases lay in between. The CDR3 DNA reads TGCAGCGTTGGAATTAGTGGAGAGACCCAGTACTTC. Its protein is CSVGISGETQYF. Full variable domain (missing parts from reference TRBV29-1 and TRBJ2-5): SAVISQKPSRDICQRGTSLTIQCQVDSQVTMMFWYRQQPGQSLTLIATANQGSEATYESGFVIDKFPISRPNLTFSTLTVSNMSPEDSSIYLCSVGISGETQYFGPGTRLLVL.

V is TRBV9 and J is TRBJ1-2, with D unresolved. Per the germline V gene, CDR1 is SGDLS and CDR2 is YYNGEE. There are 15 residues in the CDR3. Trimming removed 3 bases at V and 0 bases at J, with 12 bases between. The CDR3 nucleotides read TGTGCCAGCAGCGAGAGCGGGTTAGCTAACTATGGCTACACCTTC. It translates to CASSESGLANYGYTF.

The chain employs TRBV14 and TRBJ2-1, with 9 nucleotides matching TRBD2. Germline V CDR1 and CDR2: SGHDN, FVKESK. V gave up 1 base and J gave up 9 bases; unmatched junction bases: 7. CDR3 length: 15 residues. The CDR3 region is CASSQVLAGSGEQFF. The CDR3 nucleotides are TGTGCCAGCAGCCAAGTCCTAGCGGGATCCGGTGAGCAGTTCTTC.

This rearrangement joins TRBV15 to TRBJ1-4, with D uncertain. V lost 1 base and J 3 bases, leaving 9 bases between the germline ends. Germline assignment: CDR1 LNHNV and CDR2 YYDKDF (reference sequence). The CDR3 is 15 amino acids. The CDR3 DNA reads as TGTGCCACCAGCAGAGGGCAGGAACCTAATGAAAAACTGTTTTTT. Protein product: CATSRGQEPNEKLFF.

The chain has TRBV7-2 and TRBJ2-2, with D tentatively TRBD2 (6 bases). V lost 8 bases to trimming and J lost 5 bases, with 12 bases between them. This CDR3 comprises 13 residues. CDR1 and CDR2 from the germline V gene are SGHTA and FQGNSA. CDR3 nucleotide sequence: TGTGCCAGCGCCGGAGGGATTACCGGGGAGCTGTTTTTT. It specifies CASAGGITGELFF.

This clone was observed once. V is TRBV19 and J is TRBJ2-3; TRBD2 agrees at 7 bases. Germline V CDR1 and CDR2: LNHDA, SQIVND (reference sequence). V was clipped by 6 bases and J by 2 bases; unmatched bases: 8. The CDR3 has 15 amino acids. This chain's CDR3 is CASRRAGDPTDTQYF. For the CDR3, the DNA is TGTGCCAGTAGACGGGCGGGAGACCCCACAGATACGCAGTATTTT.

The chain uses TRBV24-1 and TRBJ1-5; tentatively, D is TRBD1 (6 bases). CDR3 length: 14 residues. The V and J ends lost 3 bases and 5 bases respectively, with 10 bases between them. Germline V lookup: CDR1 KGHDR, CDR2 SFDVKD. CDR3 amino acids: CATSDVDSYQPQHF. The CDR3 nucleotides read TGTGCCACCAGTGATGTGGACAGTTATCAGCCCCAGCATTTT.